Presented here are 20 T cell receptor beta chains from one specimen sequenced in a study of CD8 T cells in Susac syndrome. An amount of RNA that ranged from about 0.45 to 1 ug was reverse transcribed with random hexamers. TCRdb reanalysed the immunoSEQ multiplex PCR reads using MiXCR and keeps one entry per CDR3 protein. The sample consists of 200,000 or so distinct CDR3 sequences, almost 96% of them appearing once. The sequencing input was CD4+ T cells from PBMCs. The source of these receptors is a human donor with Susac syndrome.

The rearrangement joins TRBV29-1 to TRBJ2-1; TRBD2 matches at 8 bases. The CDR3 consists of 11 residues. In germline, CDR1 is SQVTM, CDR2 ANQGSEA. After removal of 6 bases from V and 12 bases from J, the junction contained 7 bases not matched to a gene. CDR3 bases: TGCAGCGTCGTCGGACTAGCCGGGCAGTTCTTC. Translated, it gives CSVVGLAGQFF.

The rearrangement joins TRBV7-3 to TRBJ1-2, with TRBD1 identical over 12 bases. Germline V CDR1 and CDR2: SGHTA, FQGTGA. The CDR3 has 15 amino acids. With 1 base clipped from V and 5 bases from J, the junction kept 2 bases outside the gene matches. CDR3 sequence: CASSLKGQGAYGYTF. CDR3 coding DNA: TGTGCCAGCAGCTTAAAGGGACAGGGGGCGTATGGCTACACCTTC.

In DNA, the CDR3 is TGTGCCAGCAGCTTCGGCCAGAACTATGGCTACACCTTC. Protein sequence: CASSFGQNYGYTF. V is TRBV7-3 and J is TRBJ1-2; D unclear. CDR3 length: 13 residues. CDR1 is SGHTA, CDR2 FQGTGA, per germline. V was cut by 3 bases and J by 2 bases, with 7 bases left in between.

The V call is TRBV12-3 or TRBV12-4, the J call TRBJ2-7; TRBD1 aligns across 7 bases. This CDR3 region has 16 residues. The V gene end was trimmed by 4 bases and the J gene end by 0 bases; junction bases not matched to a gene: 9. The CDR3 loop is CASSYLRGSLSYEQYF. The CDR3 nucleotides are TGTGCCAGCAGTTACCTCAGGGGGTCCCTCTCCTACGAGCAGTACTTC.

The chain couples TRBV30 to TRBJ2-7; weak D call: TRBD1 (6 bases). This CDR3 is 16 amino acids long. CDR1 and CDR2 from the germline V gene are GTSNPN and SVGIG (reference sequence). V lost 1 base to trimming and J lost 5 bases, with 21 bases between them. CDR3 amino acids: CAWSGPIGVGAHEQYF. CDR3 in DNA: TGTGCCTGGAGTGGACCCATTGGGGTGGGGGCCCACGAGCAGTACTTC.

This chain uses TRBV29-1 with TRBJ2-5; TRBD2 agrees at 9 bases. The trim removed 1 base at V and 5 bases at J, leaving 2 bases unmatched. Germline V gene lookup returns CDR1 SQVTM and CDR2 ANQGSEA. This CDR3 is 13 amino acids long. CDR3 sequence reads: CSVEGTSVETQYF. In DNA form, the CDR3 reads TGCAGCGTTGAAGGGACTAGCGTGGAGACCCAGTACTTC.

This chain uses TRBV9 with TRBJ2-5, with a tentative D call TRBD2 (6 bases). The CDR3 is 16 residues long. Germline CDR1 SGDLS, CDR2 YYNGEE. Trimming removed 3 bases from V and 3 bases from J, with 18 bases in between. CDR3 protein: CASSAYGGGLKETQYF. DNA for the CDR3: TGTGCCAGCAGCGCGTATGGGGGAGGACTGAAAGAGACCCAGTACTTC.

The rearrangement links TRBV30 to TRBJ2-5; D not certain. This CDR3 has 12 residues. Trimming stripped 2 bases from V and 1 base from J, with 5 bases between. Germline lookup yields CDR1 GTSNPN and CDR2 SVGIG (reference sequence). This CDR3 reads CAWSFFQETQYF. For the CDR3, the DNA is TGTGCCTGGAGTTTCTTCCAAGAGACCCAGTACTTC. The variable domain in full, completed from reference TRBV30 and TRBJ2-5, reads SQTIHQWPATLVQPVGSPLSLECTVEGTSNPNLYWYRQAAGRGLQLLFYSVGIGQISSEVPQNLSASRPQDRQFILSSKKLLLSDSGFYLCAWSFFQETQYFGPGTRLLVL.

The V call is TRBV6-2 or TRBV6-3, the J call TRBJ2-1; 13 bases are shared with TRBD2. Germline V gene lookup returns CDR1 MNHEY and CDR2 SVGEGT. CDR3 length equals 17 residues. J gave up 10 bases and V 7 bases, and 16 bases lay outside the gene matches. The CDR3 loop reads CASTWTSGGPPRGEQFF. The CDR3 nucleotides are TGTGCCAGCACTTGGACTAGCGGGGGACCTCCTCGCGGGGAGCAGTTCTTC.

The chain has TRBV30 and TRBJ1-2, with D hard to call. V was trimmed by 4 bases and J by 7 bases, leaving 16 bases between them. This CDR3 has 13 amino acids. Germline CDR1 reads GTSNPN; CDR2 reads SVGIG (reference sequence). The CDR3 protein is CAWTTNRPSGYTF. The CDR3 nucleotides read TGTGCCTGGACTACTAACCGACCCTCTGGCTACACCTTC.

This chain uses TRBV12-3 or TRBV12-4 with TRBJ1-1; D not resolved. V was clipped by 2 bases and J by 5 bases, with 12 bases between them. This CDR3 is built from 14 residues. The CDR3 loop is CASSLFLGSTEAFF. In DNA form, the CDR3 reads TGTGCCAGCAGTTTATTTCTGGGGTCGACTGAAGCTTTCTTT.

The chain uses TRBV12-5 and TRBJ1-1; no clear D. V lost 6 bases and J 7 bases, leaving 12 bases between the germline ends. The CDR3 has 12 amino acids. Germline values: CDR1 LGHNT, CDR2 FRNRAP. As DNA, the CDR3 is TGTGCTAGTGGCACAGATTCGGGTGAAGCTTTCTTT. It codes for CASGTDSGEAFF.

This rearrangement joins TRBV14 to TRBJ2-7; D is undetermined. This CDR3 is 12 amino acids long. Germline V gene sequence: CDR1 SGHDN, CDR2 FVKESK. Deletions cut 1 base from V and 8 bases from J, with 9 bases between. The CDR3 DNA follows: TGTGCCAGCAGCCAAGCCGCGGAGAAGCAGTACTTC. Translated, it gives CASSQAAEKQYF.

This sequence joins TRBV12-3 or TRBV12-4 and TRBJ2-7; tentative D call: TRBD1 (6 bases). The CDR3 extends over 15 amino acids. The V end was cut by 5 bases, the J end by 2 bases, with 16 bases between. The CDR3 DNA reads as TGTGCCAGCAGTCGCCATAGGACAGCCACCTACGAGCAGTACTTC. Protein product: CASSRHRTATYEQYF.

The CDR3 DNA is TGTGCCAGTAGTACTAAAGGGACTAGCGGGGGGGCGAATGAGCAGTTCTTC. It codes for CASSTKGTSGGANEQFF. V and J are TRBV19 and TRBJ2-1; 16 bases map to TRBD2. The CDR3 has 17 amino acids. J was trimmed by 7 bases and V by 4 bases; bases with no gene match: 7. The V gene's germline CDR1 is LNHDA and CDR2 SQIVND (reference sequence).

The CDR3 DNA reads TGTGCCAGCAGTGAGAGGTCCAGGTCCGGGACCCAGTACTTC. Its translation: CASSERSRSGTQYF. The rearrangement links TRBV2 to TRBJ2-5; D remains ambiguous. Trimming took 3 bases from V and 7 from J, leaving 15 bases between them. CDR1 and CDR2 (germline): SNHLY, FYNNEI. This CDR3 is 14 amino acids long.

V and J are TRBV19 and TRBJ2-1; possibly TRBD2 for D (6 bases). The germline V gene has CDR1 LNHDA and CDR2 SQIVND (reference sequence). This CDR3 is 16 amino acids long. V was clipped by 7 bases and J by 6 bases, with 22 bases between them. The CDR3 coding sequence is TGTGCCAGTAAGGGAGGAGGTGGGGCCGCGGTCAATGAGCAGTTCTTC. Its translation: CASKGGGGAAVNEQFF.

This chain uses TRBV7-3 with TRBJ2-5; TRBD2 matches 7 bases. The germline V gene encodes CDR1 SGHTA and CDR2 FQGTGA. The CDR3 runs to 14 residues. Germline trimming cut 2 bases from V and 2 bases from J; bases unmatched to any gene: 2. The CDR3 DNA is TGTGCCAGCAGCTTACTGGGAGGGCAAGAGACCCAGTACTTC. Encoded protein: CASSLLGGQETQYF.

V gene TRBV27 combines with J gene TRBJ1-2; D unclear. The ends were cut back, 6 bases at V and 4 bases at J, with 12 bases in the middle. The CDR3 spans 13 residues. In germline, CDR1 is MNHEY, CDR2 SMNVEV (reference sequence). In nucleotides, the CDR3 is TGTGCCAGCAGCCCCGGACGGCCCTATGGCTACACCTTC. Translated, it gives CASSPGRPYGYTF.

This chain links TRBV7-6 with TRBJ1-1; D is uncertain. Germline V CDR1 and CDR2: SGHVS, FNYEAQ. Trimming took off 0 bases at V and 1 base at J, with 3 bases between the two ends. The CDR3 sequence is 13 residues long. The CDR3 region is CASSLATNTEAFF. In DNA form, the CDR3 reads TGTGCCAGCAGCTTAGCTACGAACACTGAAGCTTTCTTT.